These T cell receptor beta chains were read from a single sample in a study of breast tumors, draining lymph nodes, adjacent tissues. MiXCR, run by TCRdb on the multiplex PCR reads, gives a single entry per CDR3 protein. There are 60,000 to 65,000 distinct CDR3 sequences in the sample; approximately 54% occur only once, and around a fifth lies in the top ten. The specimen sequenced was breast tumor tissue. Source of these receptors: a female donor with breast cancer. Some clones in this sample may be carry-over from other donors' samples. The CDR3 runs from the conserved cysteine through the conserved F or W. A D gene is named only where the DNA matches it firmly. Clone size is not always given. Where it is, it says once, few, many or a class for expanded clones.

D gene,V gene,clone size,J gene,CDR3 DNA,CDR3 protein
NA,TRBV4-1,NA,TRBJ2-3,TGCGCCAGCAGCCAAGATCAGGGAGATACGCAGTATTTT,CASSQDQGDTQYF
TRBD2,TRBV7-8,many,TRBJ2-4,TGTGCCAGCACCCCAGCTAGCGGGGGAACCCTAGCCAAAAACATTCAGTACTTC,CASTPASGGTLAKNIQYF
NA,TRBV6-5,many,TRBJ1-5,TGTGCCAGCAGTCGACAGTGGAATAGCAATCAGCCCCAGCATTTT,CASSRQWNSNQPQHF
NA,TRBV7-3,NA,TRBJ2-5,TGTGCCAGCAGCTGGGGGGGCGGGACCCAGTACTTC,CASSWGGGTQYF
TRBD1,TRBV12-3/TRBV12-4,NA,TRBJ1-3,TGTGCCAGCAGTTTAGCCGGACAGGGTCTCTCTGGAAACACCATATATTTT,CASSLAGQGLSGNTIYF
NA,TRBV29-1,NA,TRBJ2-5,TGCAGCTTGGAAGGCAGGGGTGAGACCCAGTACTTC,CSLEGRGETQYF
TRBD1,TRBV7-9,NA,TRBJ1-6,TGCGCCAGCAGCCAAGAAAGGACAGGGAAGCTCTCACCCCTCCACTTT,CASSQERTGKLSPLHF
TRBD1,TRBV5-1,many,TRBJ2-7,TGCGCCAGCAGCTTAGGGACAGCGAGCTCCTACGAGCAGTACTTC,CASSLGTASSYEQYF
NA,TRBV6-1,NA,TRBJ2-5,TGTGCCAGCCAATCCTTGACAGCCCAAGAGACCCAGTACTTC,CASQSLTAQETQYF
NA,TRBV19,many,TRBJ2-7,TGTGCCAGTAGGAGAGCCGGGACACCGACCTACGAGCAGTACTTC,CASRRAGTPTYEQYF
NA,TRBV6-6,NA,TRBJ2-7,TGTGCCAGCAGTTACCCGCCCGGGACACCGCCCTACGAGCAGTACTTC,CASSYPPGTPPYEQYF
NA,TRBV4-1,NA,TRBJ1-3,TGCGCCAGCAGCCCCATAAGGGCTGGAAACACCATATATTTT,CASSPIRAGNTIYF
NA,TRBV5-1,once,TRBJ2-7,TGCGCCAGCAGCTCCACCTACGAGCAGTACTTC,CASSSTYEQYF
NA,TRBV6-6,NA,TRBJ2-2,TGTGCCAGCAGTCACTCGAAAGCTAGGGGCGGGGAGCTGTTTTTT,CASSHSKARGGELFF
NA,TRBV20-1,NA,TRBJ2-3,TGCAGTGCCACGGGTAGGAGCACAGATACGCAGTATTTT,CSATGRSTDTQYF
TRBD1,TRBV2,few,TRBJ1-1,TGTGCCAGCAGACTTACACAGGGGGCGACTTTCTTT,CASRLTQGATFF
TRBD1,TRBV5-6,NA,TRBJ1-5,TGTGCCAGCAGCTTGGCTGGGACAGGGGGCCATCAGCCCCAGCATTTT,CASSLAGTGGHQPQHF
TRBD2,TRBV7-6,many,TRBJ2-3,TGTGCCAGCAGCTTAAGCGGGGCAGATACGCAGTATTTT,CASSLSGADTQYF
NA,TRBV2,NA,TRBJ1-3,TGTGCCAGCAGTATACAGGGTCTGGGAAACACCATATATTTT,CASSIQGLGNTIYF
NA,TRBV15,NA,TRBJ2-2,TGTGCCACCAGCAGTCCTTATGAGGGGGGAACCGGGGAGCTGTTTTTT,CATSSPYEGGTGELFF
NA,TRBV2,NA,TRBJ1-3,TGTGCCAGCCGTATGGAGAGCTCTGGAAACACCATATATTTT,CASRMESSGNTIYF
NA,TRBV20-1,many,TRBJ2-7,TGCAGTGCGGACATAGCCTACGAGCAGTACTTC,CSADIAYEQYF
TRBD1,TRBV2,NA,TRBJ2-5,TGTGCCAGCAGTAGGGACAGAGAGACCCAGTACTTC,CASSRDRETQYF
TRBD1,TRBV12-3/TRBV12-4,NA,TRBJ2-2,TGTGCCAGCAGTCCGAGGGGGCTACCTTCCACCGGGGAGCTGTTTTTT,CASSPRGLPSTGELFF
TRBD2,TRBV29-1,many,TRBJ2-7,TGCAGCGTTGATACCCTGACTAGCGGGAAATACGAGCAGTACTTC,CSVDTLTSGKYEQYF
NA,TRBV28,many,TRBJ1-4,TGTGCCAGCACTTCCCACAGATCTTATGAAAAACTGTTTTTT,CASTSHRSYEKLFF
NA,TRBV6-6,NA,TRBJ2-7,TGTGCCAGCAGTTACACGCAGACTTACGAGCAGTACTTC,CASSYTQTYEQYF
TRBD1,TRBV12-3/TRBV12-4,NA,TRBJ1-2,TGTGCCAGCAGTTTAAGTCTGGCTCTGGGGACAGGGAGCTACACCTTC,CASSLSLALGTGSYTF
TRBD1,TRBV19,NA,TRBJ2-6,TGTGCCGGCGGACAGGCCGACTCCGGGGCCAACGTCCTGACTTTC,CAGGQADSGANVLTF
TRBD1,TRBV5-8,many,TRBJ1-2,TGTGCCAGCAGCTGGGGACAGGCTTCGGGGGGCTACACCTTC,CASSWGQASGGYTF
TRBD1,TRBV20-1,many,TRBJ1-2,TGCAGTGCTGCACTCAGCCGAGGGGGCGCCTATGGCTACACCTTC,CSAALSRGGAYGYTF
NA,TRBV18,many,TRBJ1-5,TGTGCCAGCTCACCCTTGGGGTCTGGTAGCAATCAGCCCCAGCATTTT,CASSPLGSGSNQPQHF
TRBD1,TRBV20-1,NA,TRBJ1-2,TGCAGTGCTCATACAGGGGTACGGTATGGCTACACCTTC,CSAHTGVRYGYTF
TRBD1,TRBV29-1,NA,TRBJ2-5,TGCAGCGTAGAGGGACAGGGGCTCGGGGGCCGTGACCAAGAGACCCAGTACTTC,CSVEGQGLGGRDQETQYF
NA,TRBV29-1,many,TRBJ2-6,TGCAGCGTTCACTTCTCTGGGGCCAACGTCCTGACTTTC,CSVHFSGANVLTF
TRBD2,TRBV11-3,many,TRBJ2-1,TGTGCCAGCAGCCTAGGGGCGGGGGGCGGTTACAATGAGCAGTTCTTC,CASSLGAGGGYNEQFF